This T cell receptor (beta chain) was identified in a study of vaccination effects on CD4 cells after COVID-19. Looked up from germline, CDR1 is MNHEY and CDR2 is SVGAGI. V dropped 0 bases and J dropped 7 bases, with 10 bases sitting between them. The CDR3 is 15 amino acids. Worth noting for this clone: As yet, its antigen is unknown.

Sequencing in the ViraFEST assay came after antigen-specific CD4+ T cells had been expanded with viral peptide pools, which were used to stimulate PBMC. When nine to ten days of culture had elapsed, CD4+ T cells were isolated. Participants were given two doses of BNT162b2 or mRNA-1273 vaccine. Sequencing used immunoSEQ multiplex PCR; TCRdb keeps in-frame clones, though not all of them. The table has about 38,000 clones, just under 85% seen once. This receptor was identified in a human donor who received a COVID-19 vaccine. Some clones in this sample may be carry-over from other donors' samples. The rearrangement joins TRBV6-5 to TRBJ1-6, with D possibly TRBD1 on 5 matching bases. This material consisted of CD4+ T cells from PBMCs cultured with HCoV-NL63 spike peptides, taken after COVID-19 vaccination. CDR3: CASSYSGQGNSPLHF. Written as DNA, the CDR3 is TGTGCCAGCAGTTACTCAGGGCAGGGAAATTCACCCCTCCACTTT.